This T cell receptor (beta chain) comes out of a study of T-cell reconstitution after alpha-beta-depleted transplantation in children. Whole-study results and caveats: At one year after transplant, newly produced T cells mostly accounted for T-cell counts and diversity.

V was pared by 1 base and J by 16 bases, with 14 bases between. Germline loops: CDR1 MGHRA, CDR2 YSYEKL. CDR3 length: 12 amino acids. With regard to this clonotype: What it recognizes is unknown.

Unique molecular identifiers featured in how the TCRbeta library was prepared. One entry per CDR3 protein, called by TCRdb with MiXCR from the PCR reads. The sample holds 300,000 to 350,000 distinct CDR3 sequences, 15% to 20% seen once. The sample in question was PBMCs, mostly from graft donor cells, obtained 360 days after TCRalphabeta/CD19-depleted stem cell transplant. The origin of this receptor is a male patient aged 2-10 years who had a stem cell transplant for acute lymphoblastic leukemia, so the T cells may come from the graft donor. The chain combines TRBV4-1 with TRBJ2-1; D is unresolved. CDR3 sequence reads: CASSQVNRVLFF. The DNA for the CDR3 is TGCGCCAGCAGCCAAGTTAACCGTGTCCTCTTCTTC.